This entry is about one T cell receptor beta chain. Its specificity is not known. This sample stems from a study of cytomegalovirus exposure and HLA in healthy donors. Study-wide context: Drawn from HLA-typed donors, 80 million to 100 million unique TCRs were held in an early data release.

The primer mix had 60 Vbeta and 13 Jbeta primers. In the original processing: In a later analysis, the count reached approximately 80 million unique TCR beta chains, with approximately 11 million shared. The data were produced by immunoSEQ multiplex PCR, yet TCRdb's version contains in-frame clones alone and is incomplete. V, J and clone size reflect that table, while D and trimming were determined from the DNA. The repertoire consists of 200,000 or so clones, with 70% to 80% occurring once and the leading ten covering 2.1%. General study points: The study put 150 to 200 TCR beta chains on its list as cytomegalovirus-associated.

The CDR3 contains 15 residues. CDR1 and CDR2 from the germline V gene are MDHEN and SYDVKM. The ends were cut back, 5 bases at V and 7 bases at J, with 17 bases in the middle. The source is a woman aged 25 to 39 in good health and CMV-seropositive. The chain combines TRBV28 with TRBJ1-4; D might be TRBD1 (6 bases). Sequencing input: PBMCs. The CDR3 sequence: CASSLYRAYFEKLFF. The CDR3 DNA reads TGTGCCAGCAGTCTGTACAGGGCGTACTTTGAAAAACTGTTTTTT. Full variable domain (remainder filled in from reference TRBV28 and TRBJ1-4): DVKVTQSSRYLVKRTGEKVFLECVQDMDHENMFWYRQDPGLGLRLIYFSYDVKMKEKGDIPEGYSVSREKKERFSLILESASTNQTSMYLCASSLYRAYFEKLFFGSGTQLSVL.